The text below deals with one T cell receptor (beta chain). Samples underwent the assay at deep level. Libraries were prepared by immunoSEQ multiplex PCR; TCRdb keeps only in-frame clonotypes and omits some of them. Of fewer than 1 million clones in the sample, 95% to 97% were seen once. CD45RO negativity and positive selection for CCR7 defined naive CD8 cells, a population that excluded terminally differentiated effector memory CD45RA+ cells. The data stem from a study of shared clonotypes between healthy human individuals. The V gene's germline CDR1 is SGHTA and CDR2 FQGNSA. V dropped 8 bases and J dropped 5 bases, with 13 bases sitting between them. The CDR3 covers 12 residues.

The genes are TRBV7-2 and TRBJ2-7; D call uncertain. The source of this sequence is a man aged 25-45 years in good health. Sequencing was done on a sample of naive CD8+ T cells sorted from blood. The chain's CDR3 is CASDPGHDEQYF. CDR3 DNA: TGTGCCAGCGACCCCGGGCATGACGAGCAGTACTTC.